This T cell receptor (beta chain) was recorded in a study of tumor and adjacent non-tumor tissue in lung cancer. On the study more broadly: Patients comprised about a dozen adenocarcinoma, 2 squamous cell carcinoma and 1 small cell lung cancer.

RNA was extracted from bulk tissue without any cell sorting. Distant lung tissue was collected more than 3 cm away from the tumor edge. This CDR3 has 12 amino acids. Germline V lookup: CDR1 MDHEN, CDR2 SYDVKM. This clonotype appeared once. The antigen is unknown. A clone one base away is much larger, so this may be a read error. Three rounds of nested PCR, following a modified ARM-PCR protocol, produced the TCRbeta library. TCRdb reprocessed the multiplex PCR reads via MiXCR and lists one record per CDR3 protein. The sample shows some 100,000 distinct CDR3 sequences, more than 55% of them seen only once. Findings and limits, study-wide: Higher tumor TCR diversity was associated with shorter survival. Top 100 clones took a larger repertoire share in normal lung.

Source material: distant non-tumor lung tissue. The receptor comes from a man aged 30 to 39 with non-small cell lung cancer. This chain joins TRBV28 and TRBJ1-1; possible D gene TRBD1, 5 bases. This CDR3 is CASSLRGTESFF. CDR3 nucleotide sequence: TGTGCCAGCAGTCTCCGAGGGACTGAATCTTTCTTT.